This T cell receptor beta chain emerged from a study of T cells in Graves' hyperthyroidism and ophthalmopathy. Trimming cost V 3 bases and J 1 base; bases outside gene matches: 5. This CDR3 comprises 15 residues. CDR1 is LNHNV, CDR2 YYDKDF, per germline (reference sequence). There were TCR beta CDR3 regions amplified from RNA transcripts. The study used the HTBI primer set for a first-round RT-PCR of the TCR CDR3. TCRdb called the multiplex PCR reads again in MiXCR, with one record for every CDR3 protein. The table includes 94,000 or so distinct CDR3 sequences, under 65% detected once. Subjects aged 18 to 65 presented with newly diagnosed hyperthyroidism of less than 2 months' duration. Uncontrolled infection, other autoimmune disease, pregnancy or lactation led to exclusion.

V usage is TRBV15 and J usage is TRBJ2-5, with 7 bases fitting TRBD1. The sequence was obtained from a woman between 40 and 55 years old with Graves' hyperthyroidism. The specimen sequenced was blood. CDR3 nucleotide sequence: TGTGCCACCAGCAGTACAGGGGCAACCCAAGAGACCCAGTACTTC. This gives the protein CATSSTGATQETQYF.